This TCR beta chain comes out of a study of spatial heterogeneity in lung cancer. This clonotype has just a few counts. Indicated time point: sample taken at primary tumor resection. More than 70 TRACERx patients with early, untreated non-small cell lung cancer donated samples. Sequencing was performed on whole RNA extracted from tumor and nontumor lung tissue, or from frozen PBMC, and the material was left unsorted. Each TCR cDNA molecule carried a unique molecular identifier. TCRdb ran MiXCR on the 5' RACE reads and lists one entry per CDR3 protein. The profile shows some 11,000 distinct CDR3 sequences, about 4% of them singletons. Sample: PBMCs, taken at surgery. The receptor was derived from a female donor with early-stage non-small cell lung cancer.

The CDR3 loop reads CASTGLAGGPDSDTQYF. CDR3 bases: TGTGCCAGTACCGGACTAGCGGGAGGGCCTGATTCAGATACGCAGTATTTT. V is TRBV19 and J is TRBJ2-3, with 15 positions matching TRBD2. The CDR3 spans 17 residues. Germline loops: CDR1 LNHDA, CDR2 SQIVND (reference sequence). The ends lost 7 bases at V and 4 bases at J; junction bases unmatched: 9.